The next 31 T cell receptor beta chains were all read from a single sample in a study of human T cells and chemical hapten exposure. MiXCR, run by TCRdb on the RACE reads, gives a single entry per CDR3 protein. The sample lists about 340,000 distinct CDR3 sequences, around 6.9% seen once, with approximately 8.9% in the top ten. This sample's time point: patch test 1, 2 weeks after DPC sensitization. The treatment is: therapeutic diphenylcyclopropenone sensitization with weekly scalp DPC. The material sequenced was whole blood, taken in connection with sensitization to the hapten diphenylcyclopropenone (DPC). Source of these receptors: a woman aged 18-29 years with alopecia areata. Some clones in this sample may be carry-over from other donors' samples.

The chain uses TRBV25-1 and TRBJ1-4, with D uncertain. The CDR3 contains 13 residues. With 4 bases removed from V and 1 base from J, the gap between germline ends came to 4 bases. The germline V gene encodes CDR1 MGHDK and CDR2 SYGVNS. DNA of the CDR3: TGTGCCAGCAGTGCCCAAACTAATGAAAAACTGTTTTTT. This encodes CASSAQTNEKLFF.

This clonotype was found many times. This CDR3 reads CSKTGSTDTQYF. The CDR3 DNA reads as TGCAGCAAGACAGGGAGCACAGATACGCAGTATTTT. J is TRBJ2-3 and V is TRBV29-1; 7 bases match TRBD1. Germline V gene data show CDR1 as SQVTM and CDR2 as ANQGSEA. This CDR3 has 12 amino acids. J was trimmed by 0 bases and V by 8 bases; bases with no gene match: 2.

This clonotype was seen a few times. The chain couples TRBV12-3 or TRBV12-4 to TRBJ2-5; TRBD1 aligns across 7 bases. This CDR3 spans 14 amino acids. J lost 3 bases, V lost 3 bases, and 4 bases had no gene match. CDR3 loop: CASSFWTGEETQYF. DNA for the CDR3: TGTGCCAGCAGTTTCTGGACAGGCGAAGAGACCCAGTACTTC.

The chain recombines TRBV7-2 with TRBJ1-2; maybe TRBD1 (5 bases). V lost 5 bases and J 5 bases, leaving 15 bases between the germline ends. Per the germline V gene, CDR1 is SGHTA and CDR2 is FQGNSA. CDR3 size: 14 residues. The CDR3 protein is CASSPYSTDYGYTF. The CDR3 DNA reads TGTGCCAGCAGCCCCTACTCGACAGATTATGGCTACACCTTC.

The rearrangement uses TRBV3-1 and TRBJ2-7, with 10 bases aligning to TRBD1. Germline V CDR1 and CDR2: LGHDT, YNNKEL (reference sequence). This CDR3 comprises 14 residues. The trim removed 4 bases at V and 5 bases at J, leaving 5 bases unmatched. CDR3 in DNA: TGTGCCAGCAGCCCTAGGGACAGGGGCCACGAGCAGTACTTC. It codes for CASSPRDRGHEQYF.

Only a few counts were recorded for this clonotype. V is TRBV29-1 and J is TRBJ1-1, with a weak D call TRBD1 (5 bases). CDR3 length: 14 amino acids. V dropped 6 bases and J dropped 4 bases, with 18 bases sitting between them. Per germline, CDR1 SQVTM and CDR2 ANQGSEA. The CDR3 loop reads CSVRPETGGTEAFF. The CDR3 DNA follows: TGCAGCGTCCGCCCAGAAACTGGGGGCACTGAAGCTTTCTTT. Full variable domain (outside the CDR3, taken from reference TRBV29-1 and TRBJ1-1): SAVISQKPSRDICQRGTSLTIQCQVDSQVTMMFWYRQQPGQSLTLIATANQGSEATYESGFVIDKFPISRPNLTFSTLTVSNMSPEDSSIYLCSVRPETGGTEAFFGQGTRLTVV.

The rearrangement links TRBV6-2 or TRBV6-3 to TRBJ2-7, with unresolved D. V lost 6 bases to trimming and J lost 0 bases, with 12 bases between them. The CDR3 runs to 14 residues. Germline V gene data show CDR1 as MNHEY and CDR2 as SVGEGT. The CDR3 coding sequence is TGTGCCAGCAGCACCGTCCGGAGCTCCTACGAGCAGTACTTC. The encoded protein is CASSTVRSSYEQYF.

This clonotype was seen a handful of times. V usage is TRBV3-1 and J usage is TRBJ1-1; D gene uncertain. Trimming took off 0 bases at V and 4 bases at J, with 12 bases between the two ends. The germline gives CDR1 LGHDT, CDR2 YNNKEL (reference sequence). This CDR3 contains 15 residues. The CDR3 is CASSQESPRRTEAFF. CDR3 DNA: TGTGCCAGCAGCCAAGAAAGCCCGCGGCGCACTGAAGCTTTCTTT.

The chain recombines TRBV21-1 with TRBJ2-5; the table's D call TRBD1 went unverified against the DNA. TRBV21-1 is labeled a pseudogene. The CDR3 sequence is 20 residues long. CDR3 DNA: TGTGCCAGCAGCAAAGACATGTTTCGTCCAGGGAGATGGGTCCAAGAGACCCAGTACTTC. Translating gives CASSKDMFRPGRWVQETQYF.

This clonotype was detected a few times. The rearrangement joins TRBV15 to TRBJ2-5; maybe TRBD1 (5 bases). The CDR3 loop spans 14 amino acids. V dropped 1 base and J dropped 0 bases, with 6 bases sitting between them. In germline, CDR1 is LNHNV, CDR2 YYDKDF (reference sequence). The CDR3 nucleotides read TGTGCCACCAGCAGAGGGGGCGACCAAGAGACCCAGTACTTC. The encoded protein is CATSRGGDQETQYF.

This clonotype has just a few counts. The rearrangement links TRBV3-1 to TRBJ1-2; possible D gene TRBD1, 6 bases. CDR3 size: 14 residues. Germline V gene sequence: CDR1 LGHDT, CDR2 YNNKEL (reference sequence). Trimming shortened V by 3 bases and J by 6 bases, and 14 bases separated the two germline ends. This CDR3 is CASSHKDRWDGYTF. CDR3 nucleotides: TGTGCCAGCAGCCACAAGGACAGATGGGATGGCTACACCTTC.

The table lists this clonotype with many counts. The rearrangement uses TRBV5-1 and TRBJ2-3; TRBD1 aligns across 7 bases. The CDR3 extends over 15 amino acids. Per the germline V gene, CDR1 is SGHRS and CDR2 is YFSETQ. V shed 3 bases, J shed 0 bases, and the junction held 4 bases outside the gene matches. CDR3 residues: CASSSRGPSTDTQYF. CDR3 nucleotide sequence: TGCGCCAGCAGCTCAAGGGGGCCCAGCACAGATACGCAGTATTTT.

This clonotype was recorded at least ten times. This chain uses TRBV14 with TRBJ2-3; D is ambiguous. Germline lookup yields CDR1 SGHDN and CDR2 FVKESK. CDR3 length: 15 amino acids. V lost 1 base to trimming and J lost 6 bases, with 14 bases between them. CDR3 nucleotide sequence: TGTGCCAGCAGCCAAGTGAGGCGGTCAGTGGATACGCAGTATTTT. Protein sequence: CASSQVRRSVDTQYF.

J is TRBJ2-6 and V is TRBV19; 12 nucleotides line up with TRBD2. The junction had 6 bases not matched to a gene; V was cut back by 5 bases and J by 4 bases. CDR1 is LNHDA and CDR2 is SQIVND in the germline V gene (reference sequence). The CDR3 has 17 residues. CDR3 sequence reads: CASSGLAGQMGANVLTF. The CDR3 DNA sequence: TGTGCCAGTAGTGGACTAGCGGGGCAAATGGGGGCCAACGTCCTGACTTTC.

This clonotype was seen at least ten times. The J gene is TRBJ1-2, the V gene TRBV29-1; D remains unclear. CDR1 and CDR2 (germline): SQVTM, ANQGSEA. CDR3 length: 13 residues. The V and J ends lost 3 bases and 7 bases respectively, with 15 bases between them. The CDR3 protein is CSVEVSSHGGYTF. The CDR3 nucleotides are TGCAGCGTTGAGGTTTCGTCCCATGGTGGCTACACCTTC. The variable domain in full, with the rest retrieved from reference TRBV29-1 and TRBJ1-2, is SAVISQKPSRDICQRGTSLTIQCQVDSQVTMMFWYRQQPGQSLTLIATANQGSEATYESGFVIDKFPISRPNLTFSTLTVSNMSPEDSSIYLCSVEVSSHGGYTFGSGTRLTVV.

This clonotype was found many times. The chain couples TRBV18 to TRBJ2-7; D gene unclear. V was shortened by 2 bases and J by 3 bases, with 11 bases between the two germline ends. Germline lookup yields CDR1 KGHSH and CDR2 LQKENI. The CDR3 contains 14 residues. Written as DNA, the CDR3 is TGTGCCAGCTCACCATCGGCGGAGCGCTACGAGCAGTACTTC. Translation: CASSPSAERYEQYF.

This clonotype was picked up a small number of times. The genes are TRBV11-1 and TRBJ1-1; D not certain. CDR1 is SGHAT, CDR2 FQDESV, per germline (reference sequence). Trimming shortened V by 5 bases and J by 4 bases, and 5 bases separated the two germline ends. The CDR3 sequence is 11 residues long. The CDR3 DNA reads as TGTGCCAGCAGCAGGCTCACTGAAGCTTTCTTT. Translation: CASSRLTEAFF.

The gene calls are TRBV7-2 and TRBJ2-5; possibly TRBD1 or TRBD2 for D (6 bases each). The CDR3 consists of 17 residues. V lost 5 bases to trimming and J lost 5 bases, with 24 bases between them. Per germline, CDR1 SGHTA and CDR2 FQGNSA. The CDR3 sequence is CASSRGDRAGRYETQYF. The DNA for the CDR3 is TGTGCCAGCAGCAGGGGGGATAGGGCAGGGAGGTACGAGACCCAGTACTTC.

This clonotype has just a few counts. This rearrangement joins TRBV5-5 to TRBJ1-1, with TRBD1 identical over 7 bases. Trimming removed 7 bases from V and 0 bases from J; junction bases left unmatched: 15. The CDR3 is made up of 17 amino acids. Germline loops: CDR1 SGHKS, CDR2 YYEKEE (reference sequence). The CDR3 DNA is TGTGCCAGCCCCCCTTCAGGGGGGTCTTCGCTGAACACTGAAGCTTTCTTT. Residues: CASPPSGGSSLNTEAFF.

There are a few counts of this clonotype. The chain combines TRBV20-1 with TRBJ2-3; 16 bases fit TRBD2. The germline V gene has CDR1 DFQATT and CDR2 SNEGSKA (reference sequence). Germline trimming cut 0 bases from V and 4 bases from J; bases unmatched to any gene: 16. The CDR3 has 21 residues. The CDR3, as DNA: TGCAGTGCTAGAGAAGGAATGGGACTAGCGGGGGGGCTCATGCACCCAGATACGCAGTATTTT. This codes for CSAREGMGLAGGLMHPDTQYF.

V usage is TRBV7-9 and J usage is TRBJ2-2; D might be TRBD2 (6 bases). Germline V gives CDR1 SEHNR, CDR2 FQNEAQ (reference sequence). Trimming took 7 bases from V and 3 from J, leaving 15 bases between them. This CDR3 spans 15 amino acids. CDR3 in amino acids: CASTPRGTYTGELFF. For the CDR3, the DNA is TGTGCCAGCACCCCGCGAGGGACTTACACCGGGGAGCTGTTTTTT. Drawing the rest from reference TRBV7-9 and TRBJ2-2, the complete variable domain is DTGVSQNPRHKITKRGQNVTFRCDPISEHNRLYWYRQTLGQGPEFLTYFQNEAQLEKSRLLSDRFSAERPKGSFSTLEIQRTEQGDSAMYLCASTPRGTYTGELFFGEGSRLTVL.

This clonotype has more than one count but fewer than ten. V and J are TRBV20-1 and TRBJ1-6, with D possibly TRBD1 on 5 matching bases. The CDR3 contains 15 residues. V lost 0 bases and J lost 8, with 14 bases in between. CDR1 and CDR2 from the germline V gene are DFQATT and SNEGSKA (reference sequence). CDR3 residues: CSARDSRQGDSPLHF. The CDR3 DNA sequence: TGCAGTGCTAGAGATAGTAGGCAGGGAGATTCACCCCTCCACTTT.

This clonotype occurred a few times. The chain carries TRBV24-1 and TRBJ2-3; D is uncertain. Germline V gene lookup returns CDR1 KGHDR and CDR2 SFDVKD. The CDR3 spans 17 residues. The V end lost 7 bases, the J end lost 2 bases, and 21 bases lay between the germline ends. This chain's CDR3 is CATSPGGTSDFTDTQYF. The CDR3 nucleotides read TGTGCCACCAGCCCCGGTGGAACTTCCGATTTCACAGATACGCAGTATTTT.

Ten or more counts support this clonotype. The chain employs TRBV29-1 and TRBJ2-1, with D possibly matching TRBD2 (5 bases). Deletions cut 8 bases from V and 14 bases from J, with 22 bases between. The germline CDR1 and CDR2 sequences are SQVTM and ANQGSEA. This CDR3 has 12 residues. The CDR3 DNA is TGCAGCATTGGGAACGAAGGACTGGCGGAGTTCTTC. Translation gives CSIGNEGLAEFF.

The genes are TRBV4-3 and TRBJ2-1, with D perhaps TRBD2 (6 bases). V was trimmed by 1 base and J by 0 bases, leaving 16 bases between them. The CDR3 runs to 18 residues. Germline assignment: CDR1 LGHNA and CDR2 YSLEER. The CDR3 DNA sequence: TGCGCCAGCAGCCAAGTGGCGGCTAGCGCCTTCTCCTACAATGAGCAGTTCTTC. As protein: CASSQVAASAFSYNEQFF.

This clonotype has a count of ten or more. V usage is TRBV6-2 or TRBV6-3 and J usage is TRBJ2-4; tentatively, D is TRBD1 (5 bases). V was shortened by 6 bases and J by 2 bases, with 14 bases between the two germline ends. The CDR3 sequence is 15 residues long. Germline CDR1 and CDR2: MNHEY and SVGEGT. DNA for the CDR3: TGTGCCAGCAGGGCCCTCAGGGATCCCAAAAACATTCAGTACTTC. Protein product: CASRALRDPKNIQYF.

The chain uses TRBV7-2 and TRBJ2-1; 13 nucleotides agree with TRBD2. V was clipped by 5 bases and J by 6 bases; unmatched bases: 7. Germline V CDR1 and CDR2: SGHTA, FQGNSA. The CDR3 runs 16 residues. The CDR3 sequence: CASSQTRTSGGNEQFF. CDR3 DNA: TGTGCCAGCAGCCAGACGAGGACTAGCGGGGGCAATGAGCAGTTCTTC.

This clonotype has a handful of counts. V gene TRBV6-5 combines with J gene TRBJ1-6, with TRBD1 identical over 7 bases. CDR3 length: 14 amino acids. Germline V lookup: CDR1 MNHEY, CDR2 SVGAGI. With 6 bases clipped from V and 10 bases from J, the junction kept 9 bases outside the gene matches. The CDR3 DNA follows: TGTGCCAGCAGCAGAGCAGGGGGAGGATCACCCCTCCACTTT. Residues: CASSRAGGGSPLHF.

This clonotype was counted between two and nine times. The CDR3 reads CASSLAGLESTGELFF. CDR3 bases: TGTGCCAGCAGCTTAGCAGGTTTGGAGTCCACCGGGGAGCTGTTTTTT. V is TRBV7-3 and J is TRBJ2-2; D is unclear. Germline loops: CDR1 SGHTA, CDR2 FQGTGA. With 2 bases removed from V and 4 bases from J, the gap between germline ends came to 14 bases. The CDR3 covers 16 residues.

This chain joins TRBV6-6 and TRBJ1-1; tentative D call: TRBD1 (5 bases). V lost 7 bases and J 7 bases, leaving 13 bases between the germline ends. The germline gives CDR1 MNHNY, CDR2 SVGAGI (reference sequence). This CDR3 has 12 amino acids. The CDR3, as DNA: TGTGCCAGCAACAATGGGGCTGGTGAAGCTTTCTTT. Protein: CASNNGAGEAFF.

In this sample, this clonotype turned up many times. The chain carries TRBV6-5 and TRBJ1-4; 7 positions agree with TRBD1. V lost 6 bases to trimming and J lost 8 bases; unmatched junction nucleotides: 12. This CDR3 is built from 15 residues. From germline, CDR1 is MNHEY and CDR2 SVGAGI. The CDR3 here is CASSRSYRQGEKLFF. CDR3 coding DNA: TGTGCCAGCAGCCGTTCGTACCGACAGGGAGAAAAACTGTTTTTT.